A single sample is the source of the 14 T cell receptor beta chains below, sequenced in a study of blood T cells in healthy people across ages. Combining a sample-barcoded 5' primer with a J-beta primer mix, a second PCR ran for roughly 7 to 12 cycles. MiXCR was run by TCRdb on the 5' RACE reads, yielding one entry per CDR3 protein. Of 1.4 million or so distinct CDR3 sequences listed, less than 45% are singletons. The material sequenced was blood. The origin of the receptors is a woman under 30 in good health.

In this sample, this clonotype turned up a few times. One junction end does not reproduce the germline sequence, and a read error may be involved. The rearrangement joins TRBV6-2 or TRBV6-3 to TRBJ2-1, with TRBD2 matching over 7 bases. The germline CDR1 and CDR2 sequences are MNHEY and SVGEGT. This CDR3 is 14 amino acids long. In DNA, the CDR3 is TGTGCCGGCAGGCGGGGGAGCTCCTACAATGAGCAGTTCTTC. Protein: CAGRRGSSYNEQFF.

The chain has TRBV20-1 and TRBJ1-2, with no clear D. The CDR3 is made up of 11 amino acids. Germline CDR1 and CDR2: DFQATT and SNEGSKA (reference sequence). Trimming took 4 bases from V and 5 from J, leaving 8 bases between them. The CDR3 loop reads CSAILQYGYTF. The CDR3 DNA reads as TGCAGTGCTATTTTGCAGTATGGCTACACCTTC.

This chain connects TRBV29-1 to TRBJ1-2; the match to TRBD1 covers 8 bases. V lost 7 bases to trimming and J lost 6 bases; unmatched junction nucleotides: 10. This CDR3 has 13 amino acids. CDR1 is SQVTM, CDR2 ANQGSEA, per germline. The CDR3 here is CSDRTGSFHGYTF. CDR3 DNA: TGCAGCGACCGGACAGGGAGTTTTCATGGCTACACCTTC.

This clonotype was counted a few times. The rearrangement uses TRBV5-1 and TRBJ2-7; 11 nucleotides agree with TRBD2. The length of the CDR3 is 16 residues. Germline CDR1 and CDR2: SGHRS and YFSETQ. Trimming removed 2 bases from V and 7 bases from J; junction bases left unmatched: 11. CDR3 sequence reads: CASSFTSGSLNNEQYF. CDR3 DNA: TGCGCCAGCAGCTTTACTAGCGGGAGTCTAAACAATGAGCAGTACTTC.

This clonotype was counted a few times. The CDR3 DNA reads as TGTGCCAGCAGCACCCTAATAAGGGGAACTGGGGCCAACGTCCTGACTTTC. The encoded protein is CASSTLIRGTGANVLTF. The rearrangement links TRBV6-2 or TRBV6-3 to TRBJ2-6; D is possibly TRBD1 (5 bases). CDR1 and CDR2 (germline): MNHEY, SVGEGT. The V end was cut by 6 bases, the J end by 2 bases, with 17 bases between. This CDR3 comprises 17 residues.

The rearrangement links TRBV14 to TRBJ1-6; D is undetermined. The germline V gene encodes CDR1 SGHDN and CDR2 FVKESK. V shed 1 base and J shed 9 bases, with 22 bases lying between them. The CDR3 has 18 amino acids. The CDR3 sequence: CASSQGTVLTTPSSPLHF. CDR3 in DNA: TGTGCCAGCAGCCAAGGGACCGTACTTACAACCCCAAGTTCACCCCTCCACTTT.

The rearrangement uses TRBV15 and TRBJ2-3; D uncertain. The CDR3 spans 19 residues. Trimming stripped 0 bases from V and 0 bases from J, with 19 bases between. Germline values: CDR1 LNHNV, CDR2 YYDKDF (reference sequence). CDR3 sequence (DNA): TGTGCCACCAGCAGAGATCTGGGATCCGGGCCTCCTAGCACAGATACGCAGTATTTT. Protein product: CATSRDLGSGPPSTDTQYF.

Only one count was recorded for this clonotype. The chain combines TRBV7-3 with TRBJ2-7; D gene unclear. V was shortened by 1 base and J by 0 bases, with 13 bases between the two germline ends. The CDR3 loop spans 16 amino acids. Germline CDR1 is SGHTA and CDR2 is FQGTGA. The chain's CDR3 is CASSLNPAASSYEQYF. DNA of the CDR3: TGTGCCAGCAGCTTAAACCCCGCGGCGAGCTCCTACGAGCAGTACTTC. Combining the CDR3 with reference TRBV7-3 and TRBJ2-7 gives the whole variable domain GAGVSQTPSNKVTEKGKYVELRCDPISGHTALYWYRQSLGQGPEFLIYFQGTGAADDSGLPNDRFFAVRPEGSVSTLKIQRTERGDSAVYLCASSLNPAASSYEQYFGPGTRLTVT.

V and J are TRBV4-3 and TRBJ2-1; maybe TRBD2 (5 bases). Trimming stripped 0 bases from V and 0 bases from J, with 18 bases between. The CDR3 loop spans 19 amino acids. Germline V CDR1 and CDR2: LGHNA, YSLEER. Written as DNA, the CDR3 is TGCGCCAGCAGCCAAGATTGGGATCGGGAACAGAGCTCCTACAATGAGCAGTTCTTC. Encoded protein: CASSQDWDREQSSYNEQFF.

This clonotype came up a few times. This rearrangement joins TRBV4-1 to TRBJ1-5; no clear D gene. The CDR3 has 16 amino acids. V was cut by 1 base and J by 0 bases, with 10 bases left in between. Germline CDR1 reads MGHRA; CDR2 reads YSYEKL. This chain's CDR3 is CASSQVSGDSNQPQHF. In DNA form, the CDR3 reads TGCGCCAGCAGCCAAGTTTCTGGGGATAGCAATCAGCCCCAGCATTTT.

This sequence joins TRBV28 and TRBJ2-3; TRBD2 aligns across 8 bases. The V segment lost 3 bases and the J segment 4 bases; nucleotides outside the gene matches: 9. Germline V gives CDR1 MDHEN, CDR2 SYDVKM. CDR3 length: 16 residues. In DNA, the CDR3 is TGTGCCAGCAGTTTTGGCTCGGCGGGAGGACCAGATACGCAGTATTTT. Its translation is CASSFGSAGGPDTQYF.

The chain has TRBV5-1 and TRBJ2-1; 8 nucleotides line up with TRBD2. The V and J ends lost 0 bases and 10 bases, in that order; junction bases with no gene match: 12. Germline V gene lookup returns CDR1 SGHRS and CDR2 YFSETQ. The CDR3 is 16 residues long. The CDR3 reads CASSLVETSDLREQFF. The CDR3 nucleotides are TGCGCCAGCAGCTTGGTCGAGACTAGCGATCTCCGGGAGCAGTTCTTC.

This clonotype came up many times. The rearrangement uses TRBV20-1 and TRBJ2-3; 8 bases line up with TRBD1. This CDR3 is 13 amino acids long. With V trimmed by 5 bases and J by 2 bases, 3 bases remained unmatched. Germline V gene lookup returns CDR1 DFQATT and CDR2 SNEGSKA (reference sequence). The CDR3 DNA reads TGCAGTGCTGCAGGGGGCTTCACAGATACGCAGTATTTT. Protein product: CSAAGGFTDTQYF.

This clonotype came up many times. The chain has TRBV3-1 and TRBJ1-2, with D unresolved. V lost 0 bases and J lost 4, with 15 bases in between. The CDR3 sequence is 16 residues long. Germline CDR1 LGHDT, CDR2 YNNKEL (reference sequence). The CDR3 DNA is TGTGCCAGCAGCCAAGATCGGAAACACCGTGGCTATGGCTACACCTTC. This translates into CASSQDRKHRGYGYTF.